A selection of T cell receptor beta chains follows, all from one sample in a study of T cells in localized non-small cell lung cancer. Profiled with immunoSEQ multiplex PCR; TCRdb holds only in-frame clones, not every one. The sample contains approximately 1,500 clones, around 25% of which appear only once. The sample was normal lung tissue next to the tumor, taken before any cancer treatment. These TCRs come from a man aged 35 to 70 with stage II squamous cell lung carcinoma. Each CDR3 is given with its conserved first and last residue. A D gene is named only where the DNA matches it firmly.

CDR3aa,CDR3nt,j_gene,d_gene,v_gene
CASSEEGDGLNGYTF,TGTGCCAGCAGTGAAGAAGGGGACGGCTTAAATGGCTACACCTTC,TRBJ1-2,NA,TRBV9